Listed below are T cell receptor beta chains from one sample, sequenced in a study of human T cells and chemical hapten exposure. One entry per CDR3 protein results from TCRdb running MiXCR on the RACE reads. Here the sample spans a few hundred thousand distinct CDR3 sequences, about 6.3% being singletons. Material: whole blood, obtained in connection with sensitization to the hapten diphenylcyclopropenone (DPC). These receptors were obtained from a woman aged 18-29 years with alopecia areata. Some clones in this sample may be carry-over from other donors' samples. The CDR3 runs from the conserved cysteine through the conserved F or W. D genes are given only for firm matches. The size entry is marked missing in some rows and otherwise reads once, few, many or a size class.

cdr3_aa | cdr3_nt | v_call | clone_size | j_call | d_call
CASSGTGTSGLTDTQYF | TGTGCCAGCAGTGGGACCGGGACTAGCGGTCTCACAGATACGCAGTATTTT | TRBV25-1 | many | TRBJ2-3 | TRBD2
CASSLEGTGNQPQHF | TGCGCCAGCAGCTTAGAGGGGACAGGAAATCAGCCCCAGCATTTT | TRBV5-1 | many | TRBJ1-5 | TRBD1
CASSWDLAPYEQYF | TGTGCCAGCAGCTGGGACTTGGCCCCCTACGAGCAGTACTTC | TRBV5-5 | few | TRBJ2-7 | NA
CASKGRLAGEQYF | TGTGCCAGCAAAGGACGGCTAGCTGGTGAGCAGTACTTC | TRBV27 | NA | TRBJ2-7 | NA
CASSEHQGDQPQHF | TGTGCCAGCAGTGAACACCAGGGGGACCAGCCCCAGCATTTT | TRBV12-3/TRBV12-4 | few | TRBJ1-5 | TRBD1
CASSPQGTRNSPLHF | TGTGCCAGCAGCCCGCAGGGTACTCGGAATTCACCCCTCCACTTT | TRBV7-2 | many | TRBJ1-6 | NA
CSAPLGRDQETQYF | TGCAGTGCCCCTTTAGGGAGGGACCAAGAGACCCAGTACTTC | TRBV20-1 | NA | TRBJ2-5 | TRBD2
CASSLGQAYGYTF | TGTGCCAGCAGTTTAGGACAGGCTTATGGCTACACCTTC | TRBV28 | many | TRBJ1-2 | TRBD1
CGSLSYRTDTQYF | TGCGGATCGCTTTCCTACCGCACAGATACGCAGTATTTT | TRBV20-1 | few | TRBJ2-3 | NA
CASSQDLGGYGYTF | TGTGCCAGCAGCCAAGATTTAGGCGGATATGGCTACACCTTC | TRBV3-1 | few | TRBJ1-2 | NA
CSASQGGNSPLHF | TGCAGTGCTAGCCAGGGGGGCAATTCACCCCTCCACTTT | TRBV20-1 | many | TRBJ1-6 | TRBD1
CASSPVTGSTNEKLFF | TGTGCCAGTAGTCCCGTCACAGGGAGTACTAATGAAAAACTGTTTTTT | TRBV19 | few | TRBJ1-4 | NA
CASSLRTGGLLRNEKLFF | TGTGCCAGCTCACTCCGGACAGGGGGCCTTCTAAGGAATGAAAAACTGTTTTTT | TRBV18 | many | TRBJ1-4 | TRBD1
CSVRGGGSSYEQYF | TGCAGCGTCAGGGGAGGAGGCTCCTCCTACGAGCAGTACTTC | TRBV29-1 | NA | TRBJ2-7 | NA
CASSLGLDYNEQFF | TGTGCCAGCAGTCTGGGACTGGATTACAATGAGCAGTTCTTC | TRBV12-3/TRBV12-4 | many | TRBJ2-1 | NA
CASRTPEGFRTEAFF | TGTGCCAGCAGGACCCCGGAAGGGTTCCGAACTGAAGCTTTCTTT | TRBV6-2/TRBV6-3 | many | TRBJ1-1 | NA
CASSPDRAENTEAFF | TGTGCCAGCAGCCCAGACAGGGCGGAGAACACTGAAGCTTTCTTT | TRBV6-5 | NA | TRBJ1-1 | TRBD1
CASSLDSNTQYF | TGTGCCAGCAGCTTAGACTCCAATACGCAGTATTTT | TRBV7-2 | NA | TRBJ2-3 | NA